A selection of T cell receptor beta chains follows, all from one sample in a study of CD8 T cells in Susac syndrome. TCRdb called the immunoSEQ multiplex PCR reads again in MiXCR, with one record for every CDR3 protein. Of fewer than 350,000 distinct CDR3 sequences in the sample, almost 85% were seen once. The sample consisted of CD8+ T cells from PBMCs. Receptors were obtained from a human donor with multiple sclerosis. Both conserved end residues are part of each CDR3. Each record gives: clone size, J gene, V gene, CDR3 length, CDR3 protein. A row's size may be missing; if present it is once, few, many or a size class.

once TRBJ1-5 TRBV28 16 CASSLIQGGSNQPQHF
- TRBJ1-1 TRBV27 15 CASSLGGLMNTEAFF
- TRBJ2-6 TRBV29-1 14 CSVDDFSGANVLTF
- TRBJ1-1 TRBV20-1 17 CSARDLKGVAENTEVFF
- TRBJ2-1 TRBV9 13 CASSVGIYNEQFF
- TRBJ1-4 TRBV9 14 CASSADIQNEKLFF
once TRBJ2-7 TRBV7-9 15 CASSSGGGSDYEQYF
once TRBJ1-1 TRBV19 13 CASNGPLNTEAFF
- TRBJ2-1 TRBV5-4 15 CASTQERDSYNEQFF
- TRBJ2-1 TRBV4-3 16 CASSQDVAGAVYEQFF
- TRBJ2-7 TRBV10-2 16 CASGPSGLLSSYEQYF
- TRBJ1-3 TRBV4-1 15 CASSPDSFSGNTIYF
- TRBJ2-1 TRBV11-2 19 CASSLGEPLAGGSYNEQFF
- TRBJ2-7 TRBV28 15 CASSAPSGGTYEQYF
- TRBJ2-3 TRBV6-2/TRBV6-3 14 CASAPSGSTDTQYF
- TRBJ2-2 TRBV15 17 CATSTTGLAVNTGELFF
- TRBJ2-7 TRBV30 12 CAWSSPTYEQYF
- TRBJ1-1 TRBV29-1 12 CSVESLNTEAFF
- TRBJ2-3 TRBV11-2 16 CASSLDEGISTDTQYF
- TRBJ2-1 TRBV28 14 CASSLATSGVAQFF
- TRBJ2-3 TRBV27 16 CASSVGTSGNPDTQYF
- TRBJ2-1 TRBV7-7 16 CASSPDTSGPYNEQFF
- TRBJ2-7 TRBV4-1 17 CASSSRVAGGPLIEQYF
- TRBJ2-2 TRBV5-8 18 CASSLQREGIMNTGELFF
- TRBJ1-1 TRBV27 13 CASSLFPNTEAFF
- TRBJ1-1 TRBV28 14 CASSAGTGAGEAFF
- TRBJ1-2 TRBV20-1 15 CSASEGRAANYGYTF
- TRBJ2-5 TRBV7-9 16 CASSSTGTTLQETQYF
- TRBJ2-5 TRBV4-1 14 CASSQGTGRETQYF
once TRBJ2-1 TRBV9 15 CASSVRDPTHNEQFF
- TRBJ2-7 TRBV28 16 CASSLGTTGVGYEQYF
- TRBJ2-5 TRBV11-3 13 CASSPPSQETQYF
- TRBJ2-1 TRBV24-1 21 CATSVGARGLAGEEFRNEQFF
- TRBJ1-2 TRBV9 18 CASSVGGSLGTVSRGYTF
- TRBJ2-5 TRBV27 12 CASSPNGETQYF
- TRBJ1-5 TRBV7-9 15 CASTTTSRGHQPQHF
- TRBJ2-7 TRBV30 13 CAWSVGITYEQYF
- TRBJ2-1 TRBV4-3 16 CASSQDGSGAYNEQFF
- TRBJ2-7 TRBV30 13 CAWSVRGLYEQYF
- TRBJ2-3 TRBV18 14 CASSPGEITDTQYF
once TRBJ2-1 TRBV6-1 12 CATTDSYNEQFF
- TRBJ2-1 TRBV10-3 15 CAISEGSGSYNEQFF
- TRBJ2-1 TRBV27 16 CASSHSGLAGGGEQFF
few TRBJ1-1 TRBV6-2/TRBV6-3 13 CASSYWGNTEAFF
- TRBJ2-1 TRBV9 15 CASSVLAGVYNEQFF
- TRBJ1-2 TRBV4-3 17 CASSRPRSIGGGGGYTF
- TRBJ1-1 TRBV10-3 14 CAISEFGPNTEAFF
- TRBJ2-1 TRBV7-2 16 CASSFRDRGSGNEQFF
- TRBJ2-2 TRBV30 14 CAWSDRSRPGELFF
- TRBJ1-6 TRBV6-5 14 CASRPEPYNSPLHF
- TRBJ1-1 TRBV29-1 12 CSVYGLNTEAFF